This T cell receptor beta chain was documented in a study of blood T cell repertoires in COVID-19. Study processing details: Nucleated cell counts were estimated from reference gene primer amplification. TCRdb's table, derived via immunoSEQ multiplex PCR, lists solely in-frame clones and lacks some. That table is the source of V, J and clone size, and D and trimming were worked out from the DNA. The table includes 50,000 to 70,000 clones, roughly 79% detected once. This CDR3 region has 14 residues. V was cut by 6 bases and J by 3 bases, with 14 bases left in between. The V gene's germline CDR1 is SGHNT and CDR2 YENEEA.

Source material: peripheral blood. The chain is built from TRBV11-3 and TRBJ2-5, with D tentatively TRBD1 (5 bases). The receptor was isolated from a man aged 60-69 years with acute or convalescent COVID-19. The CDR3 region is CASSSGIFEETQYF. In DNA, the CDR3 is TGTGCCAGCAGTTCAGGGATTTTCGAAGAGACCCAGTACTTC.